These 16 T cell receptor beta chains share one sample of origin, sequenced in a study of T-cell memory formation after mild COVID-19. TCRdb re-derived calls from the 5' RACE reads in MiXCR, one entry per CDR3 protein. The table lists roughly 280,000 distinct CDR3 sequences, around 8% of them singletons. Source material: PBMCs or a T cell subset sorted from them (not recorded which). These receptors all come from a man aged 18 to 30 who had mild COVID-19 (a few samples of this study predate the infection). Cell type and time point are not known.

This clonotype was found many times. This rearrangement joins TRBV24-1 to TRBJ2-1; 7 nucleotides align to TRBD1. Germline CDR1 and CDR2: KGHDR and SFDVKD. The CDR3 is 18 amino acids. Trimming at V came to 3 bases and at J to 0 bases, leaving 10 bases not matched to a gene. The CDR3 bases are TGTGCCACCAGTGATGGGTCCGGGACAGCGAGCTCCTACAATGAGCAGTTCTTC. Encoded protein: CATSDGSGTASSYNEQFF.

The genes are TRBV7-2 and TRBJ1-5; D remains unclear. Germline loops: CDR1 SGHTA, CDR2 FQGNSA. V was cut by 4 bases and J by 3 bases, with 13 bases left in between. The length of the CDR3 is 15 residues. The CDR3 bases are TGTGCCAGCAGCTCCCGAGCGGGGTCCAATCAGCCCCAGCATTTT. This encodes CASSSRAGSNQPQHF.

This clonotype turned up a few times. The CDR3 loop is CASSQDLGYGTEAFF. Here the CDR3 DNA reads TGCGCCAGCAGCCAAGATTTGGGTTATGGGACTGAAGCTTTCTTT. The chain has TRBV4-3 and TRBJ1-1; D is unclear. The ends were cut back, 0 bases at V and 5 bases at J, with 13 bases in the middle. Germline CDR1 and CDR2: LGHNA and YSLEER. The CDR3 sequence is 15 residues long.

This clonotype was counted a few times. J is TRBJ2-2 and V is TRBV29-1; possibly TRBD1 or TRBD2 for D (5 bases each). Trimming removed 4 bases from V and 1 base from J, with 10 bases in between. The germline V gene encodes CDR1 SQVTM and CDR2 ANQGSEA. The CDR3 has 14 residues. CDR3 coding DNA: TGCAGCGTTGCCGGGACGCGGAACACCGGGGAGCTGTTTTTT. Translated, it gives CSVAGTRNTGELFF.

This clonotype was detected many times. The chain recombines TRBV5-1 with TRBJ2-3; D might be TRBD1 or TRBD2, each matching 6 bases. V was pared by 4 bases and J by 2 bases, with 14 bases between. The CDR3 is 15 residues long. Germline lookup yields CDR1 SGHRS and CDR2 YFSETQ. The CDR3 region is CASSDPGAATDTQYF. The CDR3 DNA reads TGCGCCAGCAGCGACCCGGGGGCCGCCACAGATACGCAGTATTTT.

The chain is built from TRBV4-1 and TRBJ1-5; a possible D gene is TRBD1 (6 bases). The germline CDR1 and CDR2 sequences are MGHRA and YSYEKL. V gave up 4 bases and J gave up 1 base, with 11 bases separating them. This CDR3 is 15 amino acids long. CDR3: CASSRFRGSNQPQHF. The CDR3 DNA is TGCGCCAGCAGCCGTTTCAGGGGAAGCAATCAGCCCCAGCATTTT.

This clonotype was picked up many times. The V and J genes are TRBV5-1 and TRBJ1-4; D is perhaps TRBD1 (5 bases). V was shortened by 0 bases and J by 7 bases, with 13 bases between the two germline ends. This CDR3 is 15 amino acids long. Germline assignment: CDR1 SGHRS and CDR2 YFSETQ. The CDR3 protein is CASSLAGRRGEKLFF. The CDR3 DNA reads as TGCGCCAGCAGCTTGGCGGGGCGCCGGGGTGAAAAACTGTTTTTT.

The CDR3 loop reads CASSPSDTYEQYV. The CDR3, as DNA: TGTGCCAGCAGTCCATCGGACACCTACGAGCAGTACGTC. V is TRBV28 and J is TRBJ2-7; possibly TRBD1 for D (5 bases). The CDR3 loop spans 13 amino acids. Trimming removed 5 bases at V and 2 bases at J, with 10 bases between. In germline, CDR1 is MDHEN, CDR2 SYDVKM.

Ten or more counts support this clonotype. The chain joins TRBV6-4 to TRBJ2-3, with D possibly matching TRBD2 (7 bases). Germline CDR1 and CDR2: MRHNA and SNTAGT. V lost 3 bases, J lost 3 bases, and 10 bases lay in between. This CDR3 comprises 14 residues. The CDR3 reads CASSEQGGTDTQYF. CDR3 DNA: TGTGCCAGCAGTGAACAGGGAGGGACAGATACGCAGTATTTT.

This clonotype was recorded a few times. CDR3 region: CASSITGGRYNEQFF. The CDR3 DNA is TGTGCCAGCAGTATTACAGGGGGCCGCTACAATGAGCAGTTCTTC. The chain employs TRBV27 and TRBJ2-1, with 9 positions matching TRBD1. The CDR3 is 15 amino acids. Germline V gene sequence: CDR1 MNHEY, CDR2 SMNVEV (reference sequence). V lost 5 bases, J lost 3 bases, and 5 bases stayed unmatched.

The rearrangement links TRBV6-6 to TRBJ1-2; perhaps TRBD1 as D (6 bases). CDR1 and CDR2 (germline): MNHNY, SVGAGI (reference sequence). CDR3 size: 15 residues. Trimming took off 0 bases at V and 6 bases at J, with 14 bases between the two ends. CDR3 region: CASSYSTRGADGYTF. As DNA, the CDR3 is TGTGCCAGCAGTTACTCGACCAGGGGCGCGGATGGCTACACCTTC.

The sample holds a few counts of this clonotype. CDR3 nucleotides: TGTGCCAGCAGAACTCAGGGTCTCCCCTACGAGCAGTACTTC. Translated: CASRTQGLPYEQYF. The V call is TRBV6-2 or TRBV6-3, the J call TRBJ2-7, with D perhaps TRBD1 (5 bases). CDR1 is MNHEY and CDR2 is SVGEGT in the germline V gene. This CDR3 spans 14 amino acids. V shed 6 bases and J shed 2 bases, with 14 bases lying between them.

The chain has TRBV5-1 and TRBJ1-1; 7 nucleotides agree with TRBD1. This CDR3 spans 14 amino acids. Unmatched junction bases numbered 13, after V lost 4 bases and J lost 10 bases. Germline V gene data show CDR1 as SGHRS and CDR2 as YFSETQ. CDR3 nucleotide sequence: TGCGCCAGCAGCCCCGACACGACAGGGTTGGTAGCTTTCTTT. Protein sequence: CASSPDTTGLVAFF.

The chain uses TRBV18 and TRBJ1-1; possibly TRBD1 for D (6 bases). The CDR3 length is 14 residues. V gave up 3 bases and J gave up 4 bases, with 12 bases separating them. Germline loops: CDR1 KGHSH, CDR2 LQKENI. CDR3 nucleotides: TGTGCCAGCTCACCCCCAGGGGCAGGCACTGAAGCTTTCTTT. Protein: CASSPPGAGTEAFF.

In its sample, this clonotype was seen many times. The V gene is TRBV5-6, the J gene TRBJ1-4; weak D call: TRBD1 (6 bases). Germline values: CDR1 SGHDT, CDR2 YYEEEE. CDR3 length: 14 residues. The V end was cut by 6 bases, the J end by 5 bases, with 14 bases between. CDR3 in amino acids: CASNFGGLNEKLFF. The CDR3 DNA reads as TGTGCCAGCAACTTCGGGGGCCTAAATGAAAAACTGTTTTTT. Together with reference TRBV5-6 and TRBJ1-4, the CDR3 gives the full variable domain: DAGVTQSPTHLIKTRGQQVTLRCSPKSGHDTVSWYQQALGQGPQFIFQYYEEEERQRGNFPDRFSGHQFPNYSSELNVNALLLGDSALYLCASNFGGLNEKLFFGSGTQLSVL.

This clonotype has ten or more counts. This chain uses TRBV9 with TRBJ2-3, with a possible D match to TRBD1 (6 bases). The CDR3 runs to 13 residues. Between the trimmed V and J ends, which lost 4 bases and 5 bases, there was a span of 11 bases. CDR1 is SGDLS, CDR2 YYNGEE, per germline. In DNA form, the CDR3 reads TGTGCCAGCAGCCCCCCAGGGGTAGATACGCAGTATTTT. Translating it yields CASSPPGVDTQYF.